These T cell receptor beta chains were read from a single sample in a study of T cell responses to AZD1222 COVID-19 vaccine. Sequencing was performed with immunoSEQ multiplex PCR; in TCRdb, only in-frame clones are kept and a portion is missing. Here the sample spans 60,000 to 90,000 clones, 65% to 80% being singletons. Sequencing used peripheral blood, obtained 28 days after the second dose of the MenACWY control vaccine. These receptors originate from an adult who received the MenACWY meningococcal vaccine as a control. Both conserved end residues are part of each CDR3. A D gene is named only where the DNA matches it firmly. Size is stated for part of the rows, as once, few or many counts, or as a class when the clone is expanded.

j_call | d_call | clone_size | v_call | cdr3_nt | cdr3_aa
TRBJ2-7 | NA | NA | TRBV6-5 | TGTGCCAGCAGGTGGCGGAGGGGTGTTTCCTACGAGCAGTACTTC | CASRWRRGVSYEQYF
TRBJ2-7 | TRBD2 | NA | TRBV6-5 | TGTGCCTCCGGGACTAGCGGGGCGGTCTACGAGCAGTACTTC | CASGTSGAVYEQYF
TRBJ1-2 | NA | NA | TRBV2 | TGTGCCAGCAGTGAGGGTCAGGCGAACTATGGCTACACCTTC | CASSEGQANYGYTF
TRBJ2-1 | TRBD2 | NA | TRBV28 | TGTGCCAGCAGTTTACTGGGTAGCGGGGGCAAAGTAGGATGGAATGAGCAGTTCTTC | CASSLLGSGGKVGWNEQFF
TRBJ2-3 | TRBD2 | NA | TRBV5-1 | TGCGCCAGCAGCTTGGAGGCTAGCGGGGGGACAGATACGCAGTATTTT | CASSLEASGGTDTQYF
TRBJ1-1 | NA | NA | TRBV15 | TGTGCCACCAGCAGAGAGGCGGGAATCTCTGAAGCTTTCTTT | CATSREAGISEAFF
TRBJ1-6 | NA | NA | TRBV7-2 | TGTGCCAGCAGCTTAGGATCTTCTTCACCCCTCCACTTT | CASSLGSSSPLHF
TRBJ1-2 | NA | NA | TRBV12-3/TRBV12-4 | TGTGCCAGCCGTCCAGACGGTGGTGGCTACACCTTC | CASRPDGGGYTF
TRBJ1-5 | NA | NA | TRBV7-3 | TGTGCCAGCAGCTCCTGGGAGGCGTCGTTTTATAGCAATCAGCCCCAGCATTTT | CASSSWEASFYSNQPQHF
TRBJ1-6 | TRBD1 | once | TRBV4-2 | TGTGCCAGCAGCCAGGAACAGGGGGCAAATTCACCCCTCCACTTT | CASSQEQGANSPLHF
TRBJ2-5 | TRBD2 | NA | TRBV30 | TGTGCCTGGAGTGTGAATAGTGGGACTAGCGCCATCCAAGAGACCCAGTACTTC | CAWSVNSGTSAIQETQYF
TRBJ2-7 | TRBD1 | NA | TRBV27 | TGTGCCAGCAAATGGGGACAGGGGGCCTACGAGCAGTACTTC | CASKWGQGAYEQYF
TRBJ2-4 | NA | NA | TRBV28 | TGTGCCAGCAGCTCCTCGGACCGGTTAGCCAAAAACATTCAGTACTTC | CASSSSDRLAKNIQYF
TRBJ2-7 | NA | NA | TRBV27 | TGTGCCAGCAGTTTGAGGGGGTTTCGTCGCCCCCGGGCCCAGGCCTACGAGCAGTACTTC | CASSLRGFRRPRAQAYEQYF
TRBJ2-5 | NA | NA | TRBV9 | TGTGCCAGCAGCGTAGAGGCCACCGGATACCAAGAGACCCAGTACTTC | CASSVEATGYQETQYF
TRBJ1-4 | NA | NA | TRBV5-6 | TGTGCCAGCAGTCTGTGGGGGGAGAATGAAAAACTGTTTTTT | CASSLWGENEKLFF
TRBJ1-1 | NA | few | TRBV2 | TGTGCCAGCACCTGGACCCCGAACACTGAAGCTTTCTTT | CASTWTPNTEAFF
TRBJ1-3 | NA | NA | TRBV6-5 | TGTGCCAGCACCGGGAAGAACGGAAACACCATATATTTT | CASTGKNGNTIYF
TRBJ1-2 | TRBD1 | medium-sized | TRBV6-2/TRBV6-3 | TGTGCCAGCAGTCCACAGGGGCGGGACTATGGCTACACCTTC | CASSPQGRDYGYTF
TRBJ1-1 | TRBD1 | NA | TRBV10-2 | TGCGCCAGCAGCGACAGGGGGCAAACTGAAGCTTTCTTT | CASSDRGQTEAFF
TRBJ2-7 | TRBD1 | NA | TRBV29-1 | TGCAGCGTGGGTAGGACAGGGGACGAGCAGTACTTC | CSVGRTGDEQYF
TRBJ1-5 | NA | once | TRBV28 | TGTGCCAGCAGTGCCAATCGGTATCAGCCCCAGCATTTT | CASSANRYQPQHF
TRBJ2-1 | TRBD2 | NA | TRBV2 | TGTGCCAGCAGTGAAGCGCTGCGGGGGGGTGAGCAGTTCTTC | CASSEALRGGEQFF
TRBJ2-2 | NA | NA | TRBV28 | TGTGCCAGCAGCCAGACGTTAGTGGGTAACACCGGGGAGCTGTTTTTT | CASSQTLVGNTGELFF
TRBJ1-2 | TRBD1 | NA | TRBV29-1 | TGCAGCGTGGGACAGGGCGACTATGGCTACACCTTC | CSVGQGDYGYTF
TRBJ1-1 | TRBD1 | NA | TRBV6-5 | TGTGCCAGCAGTCCCGGGACAGGGGTCACTGAAGCTTTCTTT | CASSPGTGVTEAFF
TRBJ1-1 | NA | NA | TRBV29-1 | TGCAGCGTTGAGGGGCGTAACACTGAAGCTTTCTTT | CSVEGRNTEAFF
TRBJ2-2 | NA | NA | TRBV9 | TGTGCCAGCAGCGTTGACACCTCGAACACCGGGGAGCTGTTTTTT | CASSVDTSNTGELFF
TRBJ1-3 | TRBD1 | few | TRBV2 | TGTGCCAGCAGTTACTCCGTCCCGGGACAGGGAAACACCATATATTTT | CASSYSVPGQGNTIYF
TRBJ1-2 | NA | NA | TRBV28 | TGTGCCAGCAGGAGCAGGACCAACTATGGCTACACCTTC | CASRSRTNYGYTF
TRBJ2-1 | NA | NA | TRBV2 | TGTGCCAGCAGCCGCGACAGTCCCCGTATCTACAATGAGCAGTTCTTC | CASSRDSPRIYNEQFF
TRBJ2-2 | NA | NA | TRBV4-1 | TGCGCCAGCAGCCAAGGACGGGGAACCACCGGGGAGCTGTTTTTT | CASSQGRGTTGELFF
TRBJ2-6 | NA | NA | TRBV4-1 | TGCGCCAGCAGCCATGAGGGAACTGGGGCCAACGTCCTGACTTTC | CASSHEGTGANVLTF
TRBJ2-3 | TRBD2 | NA | TRBV3-1/TRBV3-2 | TGTGCCAGCAACAGGGACTCGGGCGGGAGGGGCACAGATACGCAGTATTTT | CASNRDSGGRGTDTQYF
TRBJ1-5 | TRBD1 | NA | TRBV2 | TGTGCCAGCAGTCTGGACAGGGGGAATCAGCCCCAGCATTTT | CASSLDRGNQPQHF
TRBJ1-3 | TRBD1 | NA | TRBV9 | TGTGCCAGCAGCGTAGGGACAGGGGACTCTGGAAACACCATATATTTT | CASSVGTGDSGNTIYF
TRBJ2-7 | NA | NA | TRBV9 | TGTGCCAGCAGCGTAGGGACAGGGAGTAGCGGGGACGAGCAGTACTTC | CASSVGTGSSGDEQYF
TRBJ2-2 | NA | NA | TRBV3-1/TRBV3-2 | TGTGCCAGCAGCCAAGTCGGGGAGCTGTTTTTT | CASSQVGELFF
TRBJ2-3 | TRBD2 | NA | TRBV6-5 | TGTGCCAGCAATGGGGGGGACACAGATACGCAGTATTTT | CASNGGDTDTQYF
TRBJ2-3 | TRBD2 | NA | TRBV19 | TGTGCCAGTAGTATAAGCGGGGAAGATACGCAGTATTTT | CASSISGEDTQYF
TRBJ1-1 | TRBD1 | NA | TRBV5-1 | TGCGCCAGCAGCTTATCGACAGGGCTGGAGGGGGAAGCTTTCTTT | CASSLSTGLEGEAFF
TRBJ1-3 | NA | NA | TRBV7-9 | TGTGCCAGCAGCTTAGTGGGCAGGGGAAACACCATATATTTT | CASSLVGRGNTIYF
TRBJ2-2 | NA | NA | TRBV5-1 | TGCGCCAGCAGAGAGGGACGGGTGAACACCGGGGAGCTGTTTTTT | CASREGRVNTGELFF
TRBJ1-3 | TRBD1 | NA | TRBV6-1 | TGTGCCAGCAGTGAAGGGAACAGGGGCTACCGCTCTGGAAACACCATATATTTT | CASSEGNRGYRSGNTIYF
TRBJ1-5 | NA | NA | TRBV5-8 | TGTGCCAGCAGCTTGAGAGGCCGCAATCAGCCCCAGCATTTT | CASSLRGRNQPQHF
TRBJ2-3 | NA | NA | TRBV10-2 | TGCGCCAGCCTTAAGCAGGGGGGAACAGATACGCAGTATTTT | CASLKQGGTDTQYF
TRBJ1-1 | TRBD1 | NA | TRBV4-1 | TGCGCCAGCAGCTTCCGCGGGACAGGGACTCTCAACACTGAAGCTTTCTTT | CASSFRGTGTLNTEAFF
TRBJ1-3 | NA | NA | TRBV30 | TGTGCCTGGAGGGCAGTGCCCGACTCTGGAAACACCATATATTTT | CAWRAVPDSGNTIYF
TRBJ1-1 | TRBD1 | NA | TRBV5-1 | TGCGCCAGCAGCCTATCGGACAGGGTTGAAGCTTTCTTT | CASSLSDRVEAFF
TRBJ1-5 | NA | NA | TRBV28 | TGTGCCAGCAGTTTACTTTCTGGGAGCAATCAGCCCCAGCATTTT | CASSLLSGSNQPQHF
TRBJ1-3 | TRBD1 | NA | TRBV11-2 | TGTGCCAGCAGCGCGGGACAGACTGATGGAAACACCATATATTTT | CASSAGQTDGNTIYF
TRBJ1-5 | NA | NA | TRBV7-8 | TGTGCCAGCAGCTTGGAAGGTGCTTACTATCAGCCCCAGCATTTT | CASSLEGAYYQPQHF